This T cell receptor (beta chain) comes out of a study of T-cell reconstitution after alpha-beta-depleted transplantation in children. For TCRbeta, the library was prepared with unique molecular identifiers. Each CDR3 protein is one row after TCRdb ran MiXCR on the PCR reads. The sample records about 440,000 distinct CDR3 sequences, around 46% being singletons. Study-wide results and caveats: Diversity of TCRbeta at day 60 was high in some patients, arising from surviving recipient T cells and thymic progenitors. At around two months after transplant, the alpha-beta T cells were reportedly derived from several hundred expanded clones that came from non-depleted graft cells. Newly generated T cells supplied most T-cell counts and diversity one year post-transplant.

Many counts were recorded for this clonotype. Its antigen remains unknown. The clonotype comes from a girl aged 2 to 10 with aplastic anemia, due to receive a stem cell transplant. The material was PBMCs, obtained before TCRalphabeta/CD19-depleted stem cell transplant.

The CDR3 loop reads CASSPGASSYNEQFF. CDR3 in DNA: TGCGCCAGCAGCCCCGGGGCTAGCAGTTACAATGAGCAGTTCTTC. The genes are TRBV5-1 and TRBJ2-1; either TRBD1 or TRBD2 may supply D (5 bases each). Trimming left V 4 bases short and J 4 bases short, with 15 bases between. There are 15 residues in the CDR3. The germline V gene encodes CDR1 SGHRS and CDR2 YFSETQ.